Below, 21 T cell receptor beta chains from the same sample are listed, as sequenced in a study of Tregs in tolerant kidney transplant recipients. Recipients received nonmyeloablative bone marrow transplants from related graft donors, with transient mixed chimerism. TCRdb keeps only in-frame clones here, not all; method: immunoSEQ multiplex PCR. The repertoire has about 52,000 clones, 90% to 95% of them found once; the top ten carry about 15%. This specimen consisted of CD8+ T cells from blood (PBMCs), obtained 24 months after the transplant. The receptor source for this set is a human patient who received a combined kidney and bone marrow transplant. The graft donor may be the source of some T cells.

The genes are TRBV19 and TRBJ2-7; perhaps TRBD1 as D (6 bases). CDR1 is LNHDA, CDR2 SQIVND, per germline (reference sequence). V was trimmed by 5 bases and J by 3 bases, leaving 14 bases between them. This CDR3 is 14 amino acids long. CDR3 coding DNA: TGTGCCAGTAGTCCAGGGGCCTATAACTACGAGCAGTACTTC. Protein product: CASSPGAYNYEQYF.

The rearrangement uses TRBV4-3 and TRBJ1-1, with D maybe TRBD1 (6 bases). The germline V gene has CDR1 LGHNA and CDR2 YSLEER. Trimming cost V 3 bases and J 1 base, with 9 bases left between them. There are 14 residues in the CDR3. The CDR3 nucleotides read TGCGCCAGCAGCCAGGGGGGGGCGAACACTGAAGCTTTCTTT. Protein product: CASSQGGANTEAFF.

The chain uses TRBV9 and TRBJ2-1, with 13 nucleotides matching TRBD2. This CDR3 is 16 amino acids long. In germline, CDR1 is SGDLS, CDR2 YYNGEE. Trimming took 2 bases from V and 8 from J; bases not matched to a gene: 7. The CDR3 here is CASSVSLAGGRDEQFF. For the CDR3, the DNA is TGTGCCAGCAGCGTCTCACTAGCGGGGGGGCGGGATGAGCAGTTCTTC.

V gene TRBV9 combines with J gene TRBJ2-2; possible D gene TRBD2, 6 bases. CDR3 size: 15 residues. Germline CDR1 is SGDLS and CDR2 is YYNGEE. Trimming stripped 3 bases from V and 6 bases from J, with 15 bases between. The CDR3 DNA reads TGTGCCAGCAGCGATACTAGCCGGGGAGCCGGGGAGCTGTTTTTT. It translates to CASSDTSRGAGELFF. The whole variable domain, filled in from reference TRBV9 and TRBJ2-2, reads DSGVTQTPKHLITATGQRVTLRCSPRSGDLSVYWYQQSLDQGLQFLIQYYNGEERAKGNILERFSAQQFPDLHSELNLSSLELGDSALYFCASSDTSRGAGELFFGEGSRLTVL.

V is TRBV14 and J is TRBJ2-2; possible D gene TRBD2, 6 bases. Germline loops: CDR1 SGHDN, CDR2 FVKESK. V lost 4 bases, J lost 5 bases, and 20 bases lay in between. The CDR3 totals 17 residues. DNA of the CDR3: TGTGCCAGCAGCCGAGACGAGCGGGTCGCGGTAACCGGGGAGCTGTTTTTT. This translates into CASSRDERVAVTGELFF.

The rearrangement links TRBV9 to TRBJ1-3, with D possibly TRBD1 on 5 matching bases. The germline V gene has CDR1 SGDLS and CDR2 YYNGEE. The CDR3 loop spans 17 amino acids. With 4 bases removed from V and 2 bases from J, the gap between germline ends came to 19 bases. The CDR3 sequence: CASSPTGIVRAGNTIYF. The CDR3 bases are TGTGCCAGCAGCCCTACAGGAATCGTCAGGGCTGGAAACACCATATATTTT.

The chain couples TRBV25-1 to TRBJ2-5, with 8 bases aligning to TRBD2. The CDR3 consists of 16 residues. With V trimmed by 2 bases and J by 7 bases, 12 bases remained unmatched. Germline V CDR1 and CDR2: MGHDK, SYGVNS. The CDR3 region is CASSEIAGLEWGTQYF. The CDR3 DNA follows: TGTGCCAGCAGTGAAATAGCGGGGCTCGAATGGGGGACCCAGTACTTC.

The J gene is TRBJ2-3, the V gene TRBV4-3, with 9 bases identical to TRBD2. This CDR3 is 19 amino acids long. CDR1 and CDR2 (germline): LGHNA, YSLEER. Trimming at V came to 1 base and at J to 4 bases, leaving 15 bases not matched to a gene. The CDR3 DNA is TGCGCCAGCAGCCAAGGTGGTTGGGGTGGCGGGGGGGCCGCAGATACGCAGTATTTT. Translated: CASSQGGWGGGGAADTQYF.

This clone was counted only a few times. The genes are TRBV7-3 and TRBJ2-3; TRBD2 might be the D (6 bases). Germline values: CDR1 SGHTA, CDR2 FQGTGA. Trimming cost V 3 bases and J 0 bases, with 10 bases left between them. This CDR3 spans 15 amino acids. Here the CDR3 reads CASSFIGSSTDTQYF. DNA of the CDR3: TGTGCCAGCAGCTTTATCGGGAGTAGCACAGATACGCAGTATTTT.

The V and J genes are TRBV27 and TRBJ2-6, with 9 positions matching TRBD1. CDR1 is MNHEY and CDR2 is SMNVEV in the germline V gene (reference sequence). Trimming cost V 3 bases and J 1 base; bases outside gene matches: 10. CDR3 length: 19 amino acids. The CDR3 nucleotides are TGTGCCAGCAGTTTTGGGCCCGGGACAGGGTTTTCTGGGGCCAACGTCCTGACTTTC. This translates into CASSFGPGTGFSGANVLTF.

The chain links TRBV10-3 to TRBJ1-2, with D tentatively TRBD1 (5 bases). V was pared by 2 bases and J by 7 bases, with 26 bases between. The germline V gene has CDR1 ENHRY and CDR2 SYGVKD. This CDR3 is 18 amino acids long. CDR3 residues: CAISEHYNEAGPSSGYTF. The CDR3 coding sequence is TGTGCCATCAGTGAGCACTACAACGAGGCAGGGCCCTCGAGTGGCTACACCTTC.

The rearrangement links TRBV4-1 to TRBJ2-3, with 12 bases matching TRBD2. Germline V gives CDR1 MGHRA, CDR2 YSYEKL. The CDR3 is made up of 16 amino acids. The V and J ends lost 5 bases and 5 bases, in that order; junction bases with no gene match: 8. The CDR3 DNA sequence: TGCGCCAGCAGCTCATCTAGCGGGGGGGCAGGAGATACGCAGTATTTT. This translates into CASSSSSGGAGDTQYF.

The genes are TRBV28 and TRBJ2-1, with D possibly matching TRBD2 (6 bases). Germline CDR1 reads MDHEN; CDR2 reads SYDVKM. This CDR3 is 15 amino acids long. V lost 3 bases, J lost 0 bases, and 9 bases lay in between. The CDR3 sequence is CASSFLRGSYNEQFF. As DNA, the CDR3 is TGTGCCAGCAGTTTTTTGCGGGGCTCCTACAATGAGCAGTTCTTC.

The CDR3 nucleotides read TGCGCCAGCAGCCACCTTGACAGACAAGAGACCCAGTACTTC. Amino acid sequence: CASSHLDRQETQYF. This chain links TRBV4-3 with TRBJ2-5; possible D gene TRBD1, 5 bases. The CDR3 extends over 14 amino acids. Trimming took off 3 bases at V and 2 bases at J, with 10 bases between the two ends. Germline assignment: CDR1 LGHNA and CDR2 YSLEER.

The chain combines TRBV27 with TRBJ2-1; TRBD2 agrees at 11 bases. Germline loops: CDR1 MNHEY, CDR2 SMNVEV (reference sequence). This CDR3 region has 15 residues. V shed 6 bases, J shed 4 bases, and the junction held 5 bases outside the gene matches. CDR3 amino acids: CASSSGTSGYNEQFF. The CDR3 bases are TGTGCCAGCAGCTCTGGGACTAGCGGTTACAATGAGCAGTTCTTC.

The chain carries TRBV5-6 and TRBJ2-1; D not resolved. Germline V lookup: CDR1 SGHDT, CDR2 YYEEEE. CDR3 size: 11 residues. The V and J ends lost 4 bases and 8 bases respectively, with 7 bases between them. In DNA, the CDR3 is TGTGCCAGCAGCCAGTGGCATGAGCAGTTCTTC. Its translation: CASSQWHEQFF.

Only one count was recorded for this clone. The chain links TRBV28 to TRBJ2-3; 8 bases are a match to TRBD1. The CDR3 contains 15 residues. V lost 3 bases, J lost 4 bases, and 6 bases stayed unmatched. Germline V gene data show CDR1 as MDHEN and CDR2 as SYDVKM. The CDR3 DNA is TGTGCCAGCAGTTTTGAACAGGGGGTGGCAGATACGCAGTATTTT. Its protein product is CASSFEQGVADTQYF.

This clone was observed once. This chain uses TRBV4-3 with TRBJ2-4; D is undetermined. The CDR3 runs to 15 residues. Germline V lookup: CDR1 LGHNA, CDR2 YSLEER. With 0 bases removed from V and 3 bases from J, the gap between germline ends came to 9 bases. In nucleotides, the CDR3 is TGCGCCAGCAGCCAAGATCCCCGTAGCAAAAACATTCAGTACTTC. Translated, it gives CASSQDPRSKNIQYF.

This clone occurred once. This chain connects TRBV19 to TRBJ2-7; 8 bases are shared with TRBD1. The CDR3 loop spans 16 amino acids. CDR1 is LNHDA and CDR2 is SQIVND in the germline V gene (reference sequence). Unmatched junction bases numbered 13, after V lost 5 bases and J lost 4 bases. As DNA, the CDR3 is TGTGCCAGTAGTTCCGGATGGACAGGGTCAAGGTACGAGCAGTACTTC. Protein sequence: CASSSGWTGSRYEQYF.

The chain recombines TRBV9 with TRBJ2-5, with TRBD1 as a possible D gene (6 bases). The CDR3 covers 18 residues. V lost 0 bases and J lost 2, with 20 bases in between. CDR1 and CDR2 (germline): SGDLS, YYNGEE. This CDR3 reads CASSVGGPYSSMQETQYF. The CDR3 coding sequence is TGTGCCAGCAGCGTAGGGGGGCCGTATTCGTCTATGCAAGAGACCCAGTACTTC.

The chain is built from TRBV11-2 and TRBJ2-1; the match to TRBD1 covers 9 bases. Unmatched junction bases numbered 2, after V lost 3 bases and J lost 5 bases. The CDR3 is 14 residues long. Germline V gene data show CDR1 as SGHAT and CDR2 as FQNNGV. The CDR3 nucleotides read TGTGCCAGCAGCTTGGGACAGGGCCACAATGAGCAGTTCTTC. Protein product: CASSLGQGHNEQFF.